The present T cell receptor beta chain was sequenced within a study of shared clonotypes between healthy human individuals. It was at deep level that the assay was run. Spread over ten immunoSEQ deep assay plates, unsorted PBMC DNA underwent sequencing. Using immunoSEQ multiplex PCR, the repertoire was profiled, and TCRdb retains in-frame clones only, with some absent. The top ten hold over 9.5% of the sample, which has some 500,000 clones, roughly 85% seen once. Germline assignment: CDR1 MGHDK and CDR2 SYGVNS. The length of the CDR3 is 15 residues. V gave up 3 bases and J gave up 8 bases, with 16 bases separating them.

The sequence was obtained from a woman aged 40 to 50 in good health. Some clones in this sample may be carry-over from other donors' samples. The material sequenced was PBMCs. The chain links TRBV25-1 to TRBJ1-4; TRBD1 is a possible D gene (5 bases). The CDR3 DNA reads as TGTGCCAGCAGTGACCCCGGGGGAGGGAACGAAAAACTGTTTTTT. This encodes CASSDPGGGNEKLFF.